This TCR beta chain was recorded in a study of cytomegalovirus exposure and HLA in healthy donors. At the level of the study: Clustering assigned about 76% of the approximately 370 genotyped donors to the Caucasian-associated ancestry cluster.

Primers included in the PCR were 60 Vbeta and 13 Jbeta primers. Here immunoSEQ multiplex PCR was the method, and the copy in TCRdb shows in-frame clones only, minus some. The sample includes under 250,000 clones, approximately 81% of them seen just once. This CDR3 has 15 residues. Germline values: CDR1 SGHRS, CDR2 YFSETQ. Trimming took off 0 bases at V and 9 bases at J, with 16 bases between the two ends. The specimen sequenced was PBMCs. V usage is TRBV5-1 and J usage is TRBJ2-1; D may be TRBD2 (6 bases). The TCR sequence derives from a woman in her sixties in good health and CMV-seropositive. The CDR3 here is CASSLEEGRKAEQFF. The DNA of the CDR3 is TGCGCCAGCAGCTTGGAGGAGGGGCGCAAAGCTGAGCAGTTCTTC.